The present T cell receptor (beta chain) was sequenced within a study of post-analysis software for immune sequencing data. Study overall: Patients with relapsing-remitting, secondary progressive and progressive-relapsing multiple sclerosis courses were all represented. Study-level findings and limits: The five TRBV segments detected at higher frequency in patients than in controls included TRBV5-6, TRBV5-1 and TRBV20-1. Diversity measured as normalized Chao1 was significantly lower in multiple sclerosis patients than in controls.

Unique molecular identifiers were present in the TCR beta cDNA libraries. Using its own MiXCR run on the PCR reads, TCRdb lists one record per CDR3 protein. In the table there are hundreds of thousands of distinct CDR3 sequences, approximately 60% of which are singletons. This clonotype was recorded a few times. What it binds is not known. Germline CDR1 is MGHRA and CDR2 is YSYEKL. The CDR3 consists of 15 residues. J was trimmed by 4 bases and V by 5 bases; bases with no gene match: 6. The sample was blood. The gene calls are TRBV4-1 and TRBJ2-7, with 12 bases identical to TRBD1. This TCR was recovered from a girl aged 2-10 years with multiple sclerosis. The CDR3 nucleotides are TGCGCCAGCAGCATTGGGACAGGGGGCGGTTACGAGCAGTACTTC. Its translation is CASSIGTGGGYEQYF.